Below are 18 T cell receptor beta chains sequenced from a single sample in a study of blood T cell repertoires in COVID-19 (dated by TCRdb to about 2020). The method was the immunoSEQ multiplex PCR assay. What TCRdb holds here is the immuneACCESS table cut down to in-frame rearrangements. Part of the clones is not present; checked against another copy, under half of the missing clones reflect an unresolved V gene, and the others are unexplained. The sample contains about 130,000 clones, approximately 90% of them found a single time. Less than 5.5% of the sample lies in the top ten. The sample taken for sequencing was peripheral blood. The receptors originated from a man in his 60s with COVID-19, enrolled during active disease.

The CDR3 region has the DNA TGTGCCAGCAGTGGGACAGGGAAGGAGAGTAACTATGGCTACACCTTC. Translation: CASSGTGKESNYGYTF. The V call is TRBV6-1, the J call TRBJ1-2; 8 bases line up with TRBD1. Germline CDR1 MNHNS, CDR2 SASEGT. V gave up 4 bases and J gave up 1 base; unmatched junction bases: 8. There are 16 residues in the CDR3.

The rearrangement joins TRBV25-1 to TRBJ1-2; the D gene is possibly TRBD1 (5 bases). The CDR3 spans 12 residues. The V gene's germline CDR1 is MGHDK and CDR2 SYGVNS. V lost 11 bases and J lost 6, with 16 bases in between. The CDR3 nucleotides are TGTGCCTGCCGGCAGGGAAGGGATGGCTACACCTTC. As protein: CACRQGRDGYTF.

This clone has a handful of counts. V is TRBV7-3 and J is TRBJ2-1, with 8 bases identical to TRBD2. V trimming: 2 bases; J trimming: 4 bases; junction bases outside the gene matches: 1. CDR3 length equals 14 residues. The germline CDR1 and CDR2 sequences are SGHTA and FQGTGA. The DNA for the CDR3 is TGTGCCAGCAGCTTAGCGGGGGGATACAATGAGCAGTTCTTC. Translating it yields CASSLAGGYNEQFF.

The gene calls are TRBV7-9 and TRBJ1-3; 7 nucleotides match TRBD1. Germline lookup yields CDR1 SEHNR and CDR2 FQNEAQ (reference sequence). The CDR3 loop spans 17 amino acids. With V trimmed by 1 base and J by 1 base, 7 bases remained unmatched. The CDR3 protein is CASSLVSGTASGNTIYF. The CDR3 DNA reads TGTGCCAGCAGCTTAGTTTCTGGGACAGCATCTGGAAACACCATATATTTT.

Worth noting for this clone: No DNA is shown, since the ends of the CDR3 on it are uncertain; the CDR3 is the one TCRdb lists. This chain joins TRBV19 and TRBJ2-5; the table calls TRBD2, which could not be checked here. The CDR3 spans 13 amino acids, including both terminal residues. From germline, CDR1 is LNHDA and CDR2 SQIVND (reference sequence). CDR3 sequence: CASTSGYQETQYF.

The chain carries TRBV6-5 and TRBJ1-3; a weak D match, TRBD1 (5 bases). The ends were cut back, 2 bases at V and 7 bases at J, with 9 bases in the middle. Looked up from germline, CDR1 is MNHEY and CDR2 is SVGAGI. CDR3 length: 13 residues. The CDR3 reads CASSYTSGNTIYF. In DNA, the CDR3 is TGTGCCAGCAGTTACACCTCAGGGAACACCATATATTTT.

The CDR3: CASNKLQGASYGYTF. In DNA, the CDR3 is TGTGCCAGCAACAAACTACAGGGGGCATCATATGGCTACACCTTC. The chain links TRBV11-2 to TRBJ1-2, with 9 positions matching TRBD1. The CDR3 totals 15 residues. Germline trimming cut 7 bases from V and 5 bases from J; bases unmatched to any gene: 11. Per germline, CDR1 SGHAT and CDR2 FQNNGV. Supplemented by reference TRBV11-2 and TRBJ1-2, the full variable domain reads EAGVAQSPRYKIIEKRQSVAFWCNPISGHATLYWYQQILGQGPKLLIQFQNNGVVDDSQLPKDRFSAERLKGVDSTLKIQPAKLEDSAVYLCASNKLQGASYGYTFGSGTRLTVV.

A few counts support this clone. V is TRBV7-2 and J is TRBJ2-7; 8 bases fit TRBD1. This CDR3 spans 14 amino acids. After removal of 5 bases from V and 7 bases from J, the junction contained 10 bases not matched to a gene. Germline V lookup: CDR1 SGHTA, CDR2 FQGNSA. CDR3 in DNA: TGTGCCAGCAGCCCTCAGGGGGCGCGTAGGGAGCAGTACTTC. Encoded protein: CASSPQGARREQYF.

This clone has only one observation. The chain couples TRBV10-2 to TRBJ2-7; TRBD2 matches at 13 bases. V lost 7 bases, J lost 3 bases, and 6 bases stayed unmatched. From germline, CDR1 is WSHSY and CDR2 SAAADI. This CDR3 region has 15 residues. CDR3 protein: CASTSGLAGFYEQYF. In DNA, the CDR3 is TGCGCCAGCACCTCGGGACTAGCGGGGTTCTACGAGCAGTACTTC.

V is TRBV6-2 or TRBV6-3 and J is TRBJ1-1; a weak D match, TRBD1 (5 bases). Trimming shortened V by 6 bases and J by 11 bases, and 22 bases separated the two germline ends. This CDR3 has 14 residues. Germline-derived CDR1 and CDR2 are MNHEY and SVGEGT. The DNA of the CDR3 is TGTGCCAGCAGCCGCGTATCAGGGTGGTTTTCGGCTTTCTTT. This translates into CASSRVSGWFSAFF.

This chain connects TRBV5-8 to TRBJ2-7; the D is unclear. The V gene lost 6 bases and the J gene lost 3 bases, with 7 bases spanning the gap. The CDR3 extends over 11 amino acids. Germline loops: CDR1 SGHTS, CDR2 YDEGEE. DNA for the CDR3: TGTGCCAGCAAAACAGACTACGAGCAGTACTTC. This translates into CASKTDYEQYF.

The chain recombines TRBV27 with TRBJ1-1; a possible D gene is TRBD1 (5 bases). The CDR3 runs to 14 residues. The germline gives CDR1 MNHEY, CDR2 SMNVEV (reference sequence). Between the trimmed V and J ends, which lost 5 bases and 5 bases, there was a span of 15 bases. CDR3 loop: CASSARGIITEAFF. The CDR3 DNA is TGTGCCAGCAGTGCTAGGGGAATAATAACTGAAGCTTTCTTT.

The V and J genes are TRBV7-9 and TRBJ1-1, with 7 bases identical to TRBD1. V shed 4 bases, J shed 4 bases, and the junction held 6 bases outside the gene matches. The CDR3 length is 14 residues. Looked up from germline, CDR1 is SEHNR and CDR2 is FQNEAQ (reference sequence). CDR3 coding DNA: TGTGCCAGCAGCTCTGAAACAGGGGCCACTGAAGCTTTCTTT. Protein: CASSSETGATEAFF.

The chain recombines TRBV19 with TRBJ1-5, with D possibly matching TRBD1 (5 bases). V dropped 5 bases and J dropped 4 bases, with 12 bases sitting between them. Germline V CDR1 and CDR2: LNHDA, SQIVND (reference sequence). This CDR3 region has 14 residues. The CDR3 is CASSLDGGNQPQHF. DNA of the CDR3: TGTGCCAGTAGTTTGGACGGGGGGAATCAGCCCCAGCATTTT.

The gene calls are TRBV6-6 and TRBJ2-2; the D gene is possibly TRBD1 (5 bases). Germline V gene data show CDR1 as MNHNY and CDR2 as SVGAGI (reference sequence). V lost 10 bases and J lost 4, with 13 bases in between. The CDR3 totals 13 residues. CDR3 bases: TGTGCCACGGACACCTCGCCCACCGGGGAGCTGTTTTTT. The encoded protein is CATDTSPTGELFF.

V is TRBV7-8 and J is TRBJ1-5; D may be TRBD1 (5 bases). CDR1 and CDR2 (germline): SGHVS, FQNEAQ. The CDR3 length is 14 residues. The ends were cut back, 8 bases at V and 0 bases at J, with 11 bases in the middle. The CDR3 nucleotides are TGTGCCAGCCGGCCCGGGGGTAGCAATCAGCCCCAGCATTTT. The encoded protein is CASRPGGSNQPQHF.

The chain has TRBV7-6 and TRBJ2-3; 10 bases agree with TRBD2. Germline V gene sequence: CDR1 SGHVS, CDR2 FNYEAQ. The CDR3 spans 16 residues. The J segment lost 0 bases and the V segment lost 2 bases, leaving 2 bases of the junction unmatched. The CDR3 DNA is TGTGCCAGCAGCTTAATAGCGGGGGGTAGCACAGATACGCAGTATTTT. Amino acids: CASSLIAGGSTDTQYF.

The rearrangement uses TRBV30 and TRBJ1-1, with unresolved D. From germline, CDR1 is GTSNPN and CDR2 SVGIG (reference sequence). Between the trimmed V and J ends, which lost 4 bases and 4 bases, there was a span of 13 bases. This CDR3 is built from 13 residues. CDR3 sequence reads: CAWTTEVGTEAFF. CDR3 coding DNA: TGTGCCTGGACCACTGAAGTTGGCACTGAAGCTTTCTTT.